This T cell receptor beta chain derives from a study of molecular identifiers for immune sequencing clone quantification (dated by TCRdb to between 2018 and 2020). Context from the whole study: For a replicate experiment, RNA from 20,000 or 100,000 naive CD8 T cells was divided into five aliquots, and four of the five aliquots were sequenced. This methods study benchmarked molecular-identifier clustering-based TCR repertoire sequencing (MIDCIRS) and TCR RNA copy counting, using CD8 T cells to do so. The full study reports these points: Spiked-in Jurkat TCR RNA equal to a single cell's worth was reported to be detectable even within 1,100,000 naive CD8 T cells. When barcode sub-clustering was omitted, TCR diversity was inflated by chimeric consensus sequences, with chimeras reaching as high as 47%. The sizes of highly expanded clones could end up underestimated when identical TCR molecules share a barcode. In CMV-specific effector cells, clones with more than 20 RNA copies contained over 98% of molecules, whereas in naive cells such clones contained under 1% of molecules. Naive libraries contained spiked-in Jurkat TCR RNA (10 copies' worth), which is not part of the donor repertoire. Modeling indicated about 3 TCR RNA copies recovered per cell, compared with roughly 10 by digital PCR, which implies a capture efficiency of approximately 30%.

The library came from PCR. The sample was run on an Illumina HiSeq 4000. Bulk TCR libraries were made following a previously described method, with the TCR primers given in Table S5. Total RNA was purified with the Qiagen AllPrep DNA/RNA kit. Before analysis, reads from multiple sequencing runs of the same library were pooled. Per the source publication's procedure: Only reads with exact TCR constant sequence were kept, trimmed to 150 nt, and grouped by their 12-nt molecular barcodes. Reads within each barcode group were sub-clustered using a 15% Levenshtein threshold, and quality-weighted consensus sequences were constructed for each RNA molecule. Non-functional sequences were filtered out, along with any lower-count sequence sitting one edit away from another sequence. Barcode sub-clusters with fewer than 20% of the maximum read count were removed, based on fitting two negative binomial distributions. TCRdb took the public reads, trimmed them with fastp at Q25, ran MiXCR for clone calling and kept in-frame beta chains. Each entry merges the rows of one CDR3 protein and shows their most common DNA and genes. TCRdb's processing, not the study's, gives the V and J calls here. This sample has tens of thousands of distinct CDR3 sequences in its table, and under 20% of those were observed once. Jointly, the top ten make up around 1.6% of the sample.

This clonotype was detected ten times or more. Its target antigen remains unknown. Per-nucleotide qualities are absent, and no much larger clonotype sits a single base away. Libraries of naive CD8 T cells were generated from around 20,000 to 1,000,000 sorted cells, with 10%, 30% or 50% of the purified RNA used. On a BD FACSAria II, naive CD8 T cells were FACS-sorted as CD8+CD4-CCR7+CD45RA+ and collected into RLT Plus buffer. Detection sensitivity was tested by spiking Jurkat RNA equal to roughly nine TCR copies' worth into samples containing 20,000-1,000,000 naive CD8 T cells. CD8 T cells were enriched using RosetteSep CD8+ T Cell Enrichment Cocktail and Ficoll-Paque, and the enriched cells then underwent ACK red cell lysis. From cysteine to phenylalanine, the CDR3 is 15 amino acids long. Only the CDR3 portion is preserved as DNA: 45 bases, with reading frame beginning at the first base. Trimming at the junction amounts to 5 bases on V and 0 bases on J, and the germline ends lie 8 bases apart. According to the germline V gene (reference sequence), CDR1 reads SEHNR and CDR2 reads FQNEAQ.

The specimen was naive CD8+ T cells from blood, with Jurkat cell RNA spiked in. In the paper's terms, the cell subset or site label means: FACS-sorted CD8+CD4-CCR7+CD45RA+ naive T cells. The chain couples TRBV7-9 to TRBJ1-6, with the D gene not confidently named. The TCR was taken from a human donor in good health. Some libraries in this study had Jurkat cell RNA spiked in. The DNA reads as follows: TGTGCCAGCAGCGCCCGAAGCTCCTATAATTCACCCCTCCACTTT. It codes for CASSARSSYNSPLHF. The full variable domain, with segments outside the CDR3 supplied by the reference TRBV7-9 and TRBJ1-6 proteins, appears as DTGVSQNPRHKITKRGQNVTFRCDPISEHNRLYWYRQTLGQGPEFLTYFQNEAQLEKSRLLSDRFSAERPKGSFSTLEIQRTEQGDSAMYLCASSARSSYNSPLHFGNGTRLTVT.